Following are 32 T cell receptor beta chains from one sample sequenced in a study of control samples from healthy donors and cancer patients. Assay: immunoSEQ multiplex PCR; the TCRdb copy retains only in-frame clones and omits some. The sample lists roughly 76,000 clones; around 94% were seen once. The sequenced sample was blood. These TCRs come from a young woman in good health.

The CDR3 nucleotides are TGTGCCAGCAGTTACGTTGCTAGCACCCATGAGCAGTTCTTC. This codes for CASSYVASTHEQFF. The chain uses TRBV6-6 and TRBJ2-1; D is perhaps TRBD2 (5 bases). Germline CDR1 is MNHNY and CDR2 is SVGAGI (reference sequence). CDR3 length equals 14 residues. Trimming took 2 bases from V and 8 from J, leaving 13 bases between them.

In its sample, this clone was seen once. The chain has TRBV6-6 and TRBJ2-7; D gene ambiguous. The CDR3 runs to 14 residues. In germline, CDR1 is MNHNY, CDR2 SVGAGI (reference sequence). V shed 1 base and J shed 3 bases, with 10 bases lying between them. The CDR3 DNA follows: TGTGCCAGCAGTTACTTCCTGTATCTCTACGAGCAGTACTTC. It yields the protein CASSYFLYLYEQYF.

This sequence joins TRBV6-6 and TRBJ2-7; D is uncertain. Germline V gene lookup returns CDR1 MNHNY and CDR2 SVGAGI (reference sequence). V lost 7 bases and J lost 4, with 8 bases in between. The CDR3 has 11 residues. Here the CDR3 reads CASTKRYEQYF. As DNA, the CDR3 is TGTGCCAGCACTAAACGTTACGAGCAGTACTTC.

This clone was counted a single time. The rearrangement links TRBV29-1 to TRBJ1-1; weak D call: TRBD1 (6 bases). The V end lost 7 bases, the J end lost 1 base, and 16 bases lay between the germline ends. The CDR3 sequence is 14 residues long. Germline V gives CDR1 SQVTM, CDR2 ANQGSEA. CDR3 protein: CSARQRQANTEAFF. CDR3 sequence (DNA): TGCAGCGCCCGACAGCGACAGGCGAACACTGAAGCTTTCTTT.

CDR3 sequence reads: CASSRRAGSTDTQYF. The CDR3 bases are TGTGCCAGCAGTCGAAGAGCGGGGAGCACAGATACGCAGTATTTT. The chain is built from TRBV6-8 and TRBJ2-3; 7 bases are a match to TRBD2. From germline, CDR1 is MNHGY and CDR2 SAAAGT. Unmatched junction bases numbered 5, after V lost 5 bases and J lost 0 bases. This CDR3 contains 15 residues.

This sequence joins TRBV7-2 and TRBJ1-5; D unclear. CDR1 and CDR2 from the germline V gene are SGHTA and FQGNSA. Trimming stripped 2 bases from V and 0 bases from J, with 5 bases between. The CDR3 has 14 amino acids. This chain's CDR3 is CASSLQYSNQPQHF. Here the CDR3 DNA reads TGTGCCAGCAGCTTACAGTATAGCAATCAGCCCCAGCATTTT. Full variable domain (rest looked up from reference TRBV7-2 and TRBJ1-5): GAGVSQSPSNKVTEKGKDVELRCDPISGHTALYWYRQSLGQGLEFLIYFQGNSAPDKSGLPSDRFSAERTGGSVSTLTIQRTQQEDSAVYLCASSLQYSNQPQHFGDGTRLSIL.

This sequence joins TRBV12-3 or TRBV12-4 and TRBJ1-6, with D unresolved. Between the trimmed V and J ends, which lost 5 bases and 8 bases, there was a span of 7 bases. The CDR3 covers 12 residues. CDR3 bases: TGTGCCAGCAGTCATAGCGATTCACCCCTCCACTTT. This translates into CASSHSDSPLHF.

This clone showed up just once. The chain carries TRBV6-2 or TRBV6-3 and TRBJ1-3; 7 bases are a match to TRBD1. Germline lookup yields CDR1 MNHEY and CDR2 SVGEGT. Trimming removed 5 bases from V and 8 bases from J; junction bases left unmatched: 9. The CDR3 length is 14 residues. The CDR3 region is CASSDRAWSDTIYF. In DNA, the CDR3 is TGTGCCAGCAGTGACAGGGCATGGAGCGACACCATATATTTT.

The chain uses TRBV28 and TRBJ1-1, with D unclear. The CDR3 consists of 12 residues. CDR1 is MDHEN, CDR2 SYDVKM, per germline. The V and J ends lost 2 bases and 6 bases respectively, with 7 bases between them. The CDR3 DNA is TGTGCCAGCAGTTTAAATTTCCCTGAAGCTTTCTTT. Protein product: CASSLNFPEAFF.

The chain carries TRBV7-8 and TRBJ1-4, with unresolved D. From germline, CDR1 is SGHVS and CDR2 FQNEAQ. The germline V and J ends were trimmed by 5 bases and 4 bases, with 17 bases remaining between them. The CDR3 is 16 residues long. CDR3 sequence: CASSHFDGIDNEKLFF. CDR3 DNA: TGTGCCAGCAGCCATTTTGACGGGATCGATAATGAAAAACTGTTTTTT. Using reference TRBV7-8 and TRBJ1-4 for the parts outside the CDR3, the full variable domain is GAGVSQSPRYKVAKRGQDVALRCDPISGHVSLFWYQQALGQGPEFLTYFQNEAQLDKSGLPSDRFFAERPEGSVSTLKIQRTQQEDSAVYLCASSHFDGIDNEKLFFGSGTQLSVL.

The V and J genes are TRBV9 and TRBJ2-1; 7 nucleotides match TRBD2. Trimming at V came to 0 bases and at J to 8 bases, leaving 5 bases not matched to a gene. Germline-derived CDR1 and CDR2 are SGDLS and YYNGEE. The CDR3 has 14 residues. The CDR3 reads CASSVVGSGDEQFF. The CDR3 nucleotides read TGTGCCAGCAGCGTAGTCGGGAGCGGGGATGAGCAGTTCTTC.

V and J are TRBV2 and TRBJ2-7; a weak D match, TRBD2 (5 bases). This CDR3 contains 13 residues. Germline V gene sequence: CDR1 SNHLY, CDR2 FYNNEI. V shed 6 bases and J shed 7 bases, with 16 bases lying between them. The CDR3 spells CASSGGSSLEQYF. As DNA, the CDR3 is TGTGCCAGCAGCGGAGGATCTTCCTTGGAGCAGTACTTC. The whole variable domain, filled in from reference TRBV2 and TRBJ2-7, reads EPEVTQTPSHQVTQMGQEVILRCVPISNHLYFYWYRQILGQKVEFLVSFYNNEISEKSEIFDDQFSVERPDGSNFTLKIRSTKLEDSAMYFCASSGGSSLEQYFGPGTRLTVT.

The rearrangement joins TRBV5-4 to TRBJ2-3; D might be TRBD2 (6 bases). This CDR3 comprises 14 residues. Germline V gene sequence: CDR1 SGHNT, CDR2 YYREEE (reference sequence). Trimming removed 1 base at V and 5 bases at J, with 11 bases between. In DNA form, the CDR3 reads TGTGCCAGCAGCTTGTCGACTAGAATAGATACGCAGTATTTT. Translated, it gives CASSLSTRIDTQYF. The whole variable domain, remainder taken from reference TRBV5-4 and TRBJ2-3, is ETGVTQSPTHLIKTRGQQVTLRCSSQSGHNTVSWYQQALGQGPQFIFQYYREEENGRGNFPPRFSGLQFPNYSSELNVNALELDDSALYLCASSLSTRIDTQYFGPGTRLTVL.

The J gene is TRBJ2-7, the V gene TRBV7-9; TRBD2 matches at 10 bases. Germline values: CDR1 SEHNR, CDR2 FQNEAQ (reference sequence). After removal of 5 bases from V and 2 bases from J, the junction contained 6 bases not matched to a gene. This CDR3 is built from 15 residues. This chain's CDR3 is CASSPITSGTYEQYF. In nucleotides, the CDR3 is TGTGCCAGCAGCCCAATAACTAGCGGGACCTACGAGCAGTACTTC. The variable domain in full, with the rest retrieved from reference TRBV7-9 and TRBJ2-7, is DTGVSQNPRHKITKRGQNVTFRCDPISEHNRLYWYRQTLGQGPEFLTYFQNEAQLEKSRLLSDRFSAERPKGSFSTLEIQRTEQGDSAMYLCASSPITSGTYEQYFGPGTRLTVT.

The V gene is TRBV5-1, the J gene TRBJ1-2, with D perhaps matching TRBD1 (6 bases). Trimming pared 5 bases from V and 3 bases from J, leaving 14 bases between. The CDR3 has 14 residues. Germline V gene sequence: CDR1 SGHRS, CDR2 YFSETQ. CDR3 protein: CASSKDGGHYGYTF. DNA of the CDR3: TGCGCCAGCAGTAAGGATGGGGGGCACTATGGCTACACCTTC.

This chain links TRBV5-1 with TRBJ1-3; D might be TRBD1 (5 bases). From germline, CDR1 is SGHRS and CDR2 YFSETQ. This CDR3 has 18 amino acids. Between the trimmed V and J ends, which lost 4 bases and 0 bases, there was a span of 20 bases. CDR3 sequence (DNA): TGCGCCAGCAGCCCGGGGGTAAGCAGGAGCTACTCTGGAAACACCATATATTTT. Translated: CASSPGVSRSYSGNTIYF.

This chain uses TRBV2 with TRBJ2-2; 13 bases fit TRBD2. From germline, CDR1 is SNHLY and CDR2 FYNNEI. The CDR3 contains 18 residues. J lost 7 bases, V lost 3 bases, and 11 bases had no gene match. The CDR3 DNA reads as TGTGCCAGCAGTGACCCAATGAGACTAGCGGGGGGTTTCGGGGAGCTGTTTTTT. Translating gives CASSDPMRLAGGFGELFF.

The gene calls are TRBV7-9 and TRBJ2-2; weak D call: TRBD2 (6 bases). V was shortened by 3 bases and J by 6 bases, with 11 bases between the two germline ends. CDR3 size: 14 residues. Germline V CDR1 and CDR2: SEHNR, FQNEAQ (reference sequence). The CDR3 is CASSFGGSAGELFF. The DNA of the CDR3 is TGTGCCAGCAGCTTCGGGGGATCCGCCGGGGAGCTGTTTTTT.

The rearrangement joins TRBV3-1 (or the pseudogene TRBV3-2) to TRBJ1-2; D gene unclear. V was pared by 0 bases and J by 4 bases, with 9 bases between. CDR3 length: 14 residues. CDR1 and CDR2 from the germline V gene are LGHDT and YNNKEL (reference sequence). CDR3 sequence reads: CASSQDRRSYGYTF. CDR3 DNA sequence: TGTGCCAGCAGCCAAGACAGGCGGAGCTATGGCTACACCTTC.

The chain joins TRBV30 to TRBJ1-6; possibly TRBD1 for D (5 bases). Trimming pared 7 bases from V and 9 bases from J, leaving 25 bases between. CDR1 and CDR2 from the germline V gene are GTSNPN and SVGIG (reference sequence). The CDR3 loop spans 16 amino acids. The CDR3 DNA reads TGTGCCTTTCCAGGGTGGCCATGCATTTACGTTTCACCCCTCCACTTT. This gives the protein CAFPGWPCIYVSPLHF.

V gene TRBV28 combines with J gene TRBJ2-5; possible D gene TRBD2, 6 bases. Trimming took off 5 bases at V and 2 bases at J, with 15 bases between the two ends. The CDR3 runs 15 residues. Germline V CDR1 and CDR2: MDHEN, SYDVKM. In DNA form, the CDR3 reads TGTGCCAGCAGTCTTAGACTAGTCTCACAAGAGACCCAGTACTTC. It translates to CASSLRLVSQETQYF.

This chain links TRBV9 with TRBJ1-2, with 9 positions matching TRBD1. CDR3 length: 15 residues. Trimming took 3 bases from V and 1 from J; bases not matched to a gene: 4. In germline, CDR1 is SGDLS, CDR2 YYNGEE. For the CDR3, the DNA is TGTGCCAGCAGCGGCGGGACAGGGAATAACTATGGCTACACCTTC. Protein product: CASSGGTGNNYGYTF.

This sequence joins TRBV6-5 and TRBJ2-7; TRBD1 aligns across 10 bases. J was trimmed by 0 bases and V by 5 bases; bases with no gene match: 1. The germline CDR1 and CDR2 sequences are MNHEY and SVGAGI. The CDR3 covers 14 residues. CDR3 DNA sequence: TGTGCCAGCAGTAGACAGGGGGCCTCCTACGAGCAGTACTTC. Protein: CASSRQGASYEQYF.

J is TRBJ1-1 and V is TRBV7-3; D is ambiguous. Germline assignment: CDR1 SGHTA and CDR2 FQGTGA. Trimming took 5 bases from V and 6 from J, leaving 13 bases between them. The CDR3 consists of 13 residues. The CDR3 nucleotides read TGTGCCAGCAGCCGGGCTTTGCCGTCTGAAGCTTTCTTT. The encoded protein is CASSRALPSEAFF.

This chain joins TRBV6-6 and TRBJ2-7; D is undetermined. The CDR3 sequence is 14 residues long. Germline V gene sequence: CDR1 MNHNY, CDR2 SVGAGI (reference sequence). V was pared by 2 bases and J by 3 bases, with 11 bases between. This chain's CDR3 is CASSYDFQSYEQYF. For the CDR3, the DNA is TGTGCCAGCAGTTACGATTTCCAGAGCTACGAGCAGTACTTC.

The chain uses TRBV20-1 and TRBJ2-1; 10 bases are a match to TRBD2. The V and J ends lost 3 bases and 2 bases, in that order; junction bases with no gene match: 13. This CDR3 spans 18 amino acids. Germline V gene sequence: CDR1 DFQATT, CDR2 SNEGSKA (reference sequence). CDR3 coding DNA: TGCAGTGCTAGTGCGCTAGCGGGAGTCGTTGACCCCTACAATGAGCAGTTCTTC. Amino acid sequence: CSASALAGVVDPYNEQFF.

The chain has TRBV28 and TRBJ1-2; no clear D gene. Germline lookup yields CDR1 MDHEN and CDR2 SYDVKM. Trimming took 2 bases from V and 8 from J, leaving 9 bases between them. The CDR3 has 12 amino acids. The CDR3 DNA reads as TGTGCCAGCAGTTTAAAGGGTTGGGGCTACACCTTC. It specifies CASSLKGWGYTF.

This chain uses TRBV7-2 with TRBJ1-6; D not resolved. Per germline, CDR1 SGHTA and CDR2 FQGNSA. The CDR3 contains 17 residues. Trimming left V 2 bases short and J 5 bases short, with 16 bases between. CDR3: CASSLSAAPMNNSPLHF. Written as DNA, the CDR3 is TGTGCCAGCAGCTTATCAGCGGCCCCGATGAATAATTCACCCCTCCACTTT.

V usage is TRBV3-1 (or the pseudogene TRBV3-2) and J usage is TRBJ2-3, with 10 positions matching TRBD2. This CDR3 comprises 16 residues. Trimming at V came to 2 bases and at J to 1 base, leaving 3 bases not matched to a gene. Germline V gene lookup returns CDR1 LGHDT and CDR2 YNNKEL (reference sequence). DNA for the CDR3: TGTGCCAGCAGCCAAACCGGGACTAGCGGCACAGATACGCAGTATTTT. It codes for CASSQTGTSGTDTQYF.

This chain joins TRBV7-9 and TRBJ1-3; D gene unclear. This CDR3 has 16 amino acids. The ends were cut back, 5 bases at V and 0 bases at J, with 14 bases in the middle. Germline lookup yields CDR1 SEHNR and CDR2 FQNEAQ (reference sequence). CDR3 sequence reads: CASSPHLGISGNTIYF. CDR3 DNA: TGTGCCAGCAGCCCCCACTTGGGGATCTCTGGAAACACCATATATTTT.

This clone came up a few times. This chain uses TRBV25-1 with TRBJ2-1; 9 nucleotides agree with TRBD1. This CDR3 spans 13 amino acids. Germline-derived CDR1 and CDR2 are MGHDK and SYGVNS. V trimming: 4 bases; J trimming: 6 bases; junction bases outside the gene matches: 1. The chain's CDR3 is CASSVQGANEQFF. For the CDR3, the DNA is TGTGCCAGCAGTGTACAGGGGGCCAATGAGCAGTTCTTC.

This clone was found once. CDR3 nucleotides: TGTGCCAGTAGACAGAACACTGAAGCTTTCTTT. Protein sequence: CASRQNTEAFF. V usage is TRBV19 and J usage is TRBJ1-1, with D hard to call. Looked up from germline, CDR1 is LNHDA and CDR2 is SQIVND (reference sequence). The CDR3 runs to 11 residues. With 6 bases removed from V and 1 base from J, the gap between germline ends came to 3 bases.